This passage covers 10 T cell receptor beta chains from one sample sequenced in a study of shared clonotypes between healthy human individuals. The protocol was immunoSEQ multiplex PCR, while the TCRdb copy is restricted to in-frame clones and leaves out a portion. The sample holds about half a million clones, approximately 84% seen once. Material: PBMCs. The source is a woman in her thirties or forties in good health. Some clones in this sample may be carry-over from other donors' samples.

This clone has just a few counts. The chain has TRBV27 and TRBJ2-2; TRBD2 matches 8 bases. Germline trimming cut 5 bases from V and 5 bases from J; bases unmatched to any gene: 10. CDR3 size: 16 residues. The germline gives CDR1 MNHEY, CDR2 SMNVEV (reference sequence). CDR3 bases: TGTGCCAGCAGTACCCGGTACAGCGGGAGAACCGGGGAGCTGTTTTTT. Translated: CASSTRYSGRTGELFF.

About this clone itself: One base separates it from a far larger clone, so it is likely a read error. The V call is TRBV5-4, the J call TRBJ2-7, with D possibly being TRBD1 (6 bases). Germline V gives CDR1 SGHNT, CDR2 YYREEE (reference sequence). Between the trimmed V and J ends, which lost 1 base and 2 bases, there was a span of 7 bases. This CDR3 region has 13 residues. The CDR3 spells CASSLTGTYEQYF. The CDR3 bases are TGTGCCAGCAGCTTGACAGGGACCTACGAGCAGTACTTC.

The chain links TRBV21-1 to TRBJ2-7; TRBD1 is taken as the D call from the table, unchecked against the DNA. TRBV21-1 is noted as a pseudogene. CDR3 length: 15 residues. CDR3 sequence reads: CASGSRDRGVYKQYF. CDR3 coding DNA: TGTGCCAGCGGCAGCCGGGACAGGGGGGTCTACAAGCAGTACTTC.

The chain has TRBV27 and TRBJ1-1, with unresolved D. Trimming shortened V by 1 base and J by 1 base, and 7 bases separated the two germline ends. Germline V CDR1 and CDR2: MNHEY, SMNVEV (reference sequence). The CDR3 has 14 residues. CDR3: CASSLYTENTEAFF. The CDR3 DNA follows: TGTGCCAGCAGTTTATACACAGAGAACACTGAAGCTTTCTTT.

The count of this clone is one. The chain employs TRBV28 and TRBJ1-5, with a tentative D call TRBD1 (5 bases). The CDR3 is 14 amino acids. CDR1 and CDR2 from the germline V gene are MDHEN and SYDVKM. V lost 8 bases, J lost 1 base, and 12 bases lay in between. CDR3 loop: CASRIGGSNQPQHF. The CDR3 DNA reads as TGTGCCAGCCGGATTGGGGGGAGCAATCAGCCCCAGCATTTT.

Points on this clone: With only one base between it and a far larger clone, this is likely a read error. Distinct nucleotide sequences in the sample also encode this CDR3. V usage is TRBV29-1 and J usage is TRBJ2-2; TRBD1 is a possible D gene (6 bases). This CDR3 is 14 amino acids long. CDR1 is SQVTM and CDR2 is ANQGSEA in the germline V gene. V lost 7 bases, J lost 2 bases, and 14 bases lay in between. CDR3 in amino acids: CSGDGTPNTGELFF. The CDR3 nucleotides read TGCAGCGGGGACGGGACACCAAACACCGGGGAGCTGTTTTTT.

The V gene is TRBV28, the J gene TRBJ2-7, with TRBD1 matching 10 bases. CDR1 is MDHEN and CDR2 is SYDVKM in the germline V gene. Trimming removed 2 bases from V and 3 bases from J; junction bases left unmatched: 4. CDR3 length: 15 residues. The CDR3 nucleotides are TGTGCCAGCAGTTTAGTGGGGACAGGGGACTACGAGCAGTACTTC. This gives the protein CASSLVGTGDYEQYF.

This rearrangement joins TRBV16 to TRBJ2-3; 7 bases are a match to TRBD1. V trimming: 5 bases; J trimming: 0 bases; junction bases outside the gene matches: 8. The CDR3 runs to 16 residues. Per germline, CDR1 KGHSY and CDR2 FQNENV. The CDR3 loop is CASSSYGTESTDTQYF. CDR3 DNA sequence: TGTGCCAGCAGCAGCTACGGGACAGAGAGCACAGATACGCAGTATTTT.

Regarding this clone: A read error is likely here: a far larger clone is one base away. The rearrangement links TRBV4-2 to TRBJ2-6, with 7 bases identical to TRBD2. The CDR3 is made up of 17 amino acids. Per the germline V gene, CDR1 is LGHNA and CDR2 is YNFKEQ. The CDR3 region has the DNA TGTGCCAGCAGCCAAGATGCGGGGGTAGCTGGGTCCAACGTCCTGACTTTC. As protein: CASSQDAGVAGSNVLTF.

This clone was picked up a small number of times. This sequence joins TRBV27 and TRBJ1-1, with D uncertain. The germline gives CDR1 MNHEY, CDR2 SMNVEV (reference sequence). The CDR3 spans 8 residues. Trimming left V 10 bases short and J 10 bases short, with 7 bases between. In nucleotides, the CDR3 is TGTGCCAACAAACCAGCTTTCTTT. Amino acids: CANKPAFF.